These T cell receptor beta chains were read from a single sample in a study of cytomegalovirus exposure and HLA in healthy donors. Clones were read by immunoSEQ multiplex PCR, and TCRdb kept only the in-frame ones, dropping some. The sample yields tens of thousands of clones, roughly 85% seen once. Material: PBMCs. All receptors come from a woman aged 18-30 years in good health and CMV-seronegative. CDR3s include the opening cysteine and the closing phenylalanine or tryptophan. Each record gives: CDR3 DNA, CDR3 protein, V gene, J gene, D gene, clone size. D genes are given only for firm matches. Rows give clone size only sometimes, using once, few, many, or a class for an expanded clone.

DNA: TGTGCCAGCAGCCTGACAGGGGGGGTGAGTGCCTACGAGCAGTACTTC
CDR3: CASSLTGGVSAYEQYF
V: TRBV14
J: TRBJ2-7
D: TRBD1
size: NA

DNA: TGTGCCAGTCGCCACACAGGGGGCCGAAGCAATCAGCCCCAGCATTTT
CDR3: CASRHTGGRSNQPQHF
V: TRBV19
J: TRBJ1-5
D: TRBD1
size: NA

DNA: TGTGCCAGCAGCACTTGGACTAGCGGGAGTCTCAACGAGCAGTACTTC
CDR3: CASSTWTSGSLNEQYF
V: TRBV7-9
J: TRBJ2-7
D: TRBD2
size: NA

DNA: TGTGCCAGCAGTTCGCAGCGGGCATTCTACGAGCAGTACTTC
CDR3: CASSSQRAFYEQYF
V: TRBV2
J: TRBJ2-7
D: NA
size: NA

DNA: TGTGCCAGTAGTAGCGCAGGGGCCGCCGATGAGCAGTTCTTC
CDR3: CASSSAGAADEQFF
V: TRBV19
J: TRBJ2-1
D: NA
size: NA

DNA: TGTGCCAGCAGTTTGCGGGGAACTACCTATGGCTACACCTTC
CDR3: CASSLRGTTYGYTF
V: TRBV28
J: TRBJ1-2
D: NA
size: NA

DNA: TGTGCCAGCAGAACAGGGGTCACCGGGGAGCTGTTTTTT
CDR3: CASRTGVTGELFF
V: TRBV2
J: TRBJ2-2
D: TRBD1
size: NA

DNA: TGTGCCACAGGGGCGGGCTACGAGCAGTACTTC
CDR3: CATGAGYEQYF
V: TRBV30
J: TRBJ2-7
D: TRBD1
size: few

DNA: TGCGCCAGCAGCCTCCGCCAGGGGGCAAACGCTGAAGCTTTCTTT
CDR3: CASSLRQGANAEAFF
V: TRBV5-1
J: TRBJ1-1
D: TRBD1
size: NA

DNA: TGTGCCTGGAATCGACTAGCGGGAGACATAGGCGATGAGCAGTTCTTC
CDR3: CAWNRLAGDIGDEQFF
V: TRBV30
J: TRBJ2-1
D: TRBD2
size: NA

DNA: TGTGCCAGCAGCTTTTATACAGGGGGACGTGGAAACACCATATATTTT
CDR3: CASSFYTGGRGNTIYF
V: TRBV7-2
J: TRBJ1-3
D: TRBD1
size: NA

DNA: TGTGCCATCAGCGGGACAGGCGATAATTCACCCCTCCACTTT
CDR3: CAISGTGDNSPLHF
V: TRBV10-3
J: TRBJ1-6
D: TRBD1
size: NA

DNA: TGCAGCGTTGCGGACAGGGGGAATGCTAGGGGGGCCAACGTCCTGACTTTC
CDR3: CSVADRGNARGANVLTF
V: TRBV29-1
J: TRBJ2-6
D: TRBD1
size: NA

DNA: TGTGCCAGCAGCCCCCGGGGCGGGAGTCGTGGGGAGCTGTTTTTT
CDR3: CASSPRGGSRGELFF
V: TRBV9
J: TRBJ2-2
D: TRBD2
size: NA

DNA: TGCAGCGTTGCCCCCAGGGTGGCGGACTATGGCTACACCTTC
CDR3: CSVAPRVADYGYTF
V: TRBV29-1
J: TRBJ1-2
D: NA
size: NA

DNA: TGTGCCAGCAGCTGGTCAGGGGATGGGATTGAAGCTTTCTTT
CDR3: CASSWSGDGIEAFF
V: TRBV5-6
J: TRBJ1-1
D: NA
size: NA

DNA: TGTGCCAGCAGCGGGGCCCTTGAGCAGTTCTTC
CDR3: CASSGALEQFF
V: TRBV5-6
J: TRBJ2-1
D: NA
size: NA

DNA: TGTGCCACCAGCAGAGAATTAGCAGCGGGCTCCTACGAGCAGTACTTC
CDR3: CATSRELAAGSYEQYF
V: TRBV15
J: TRBJ2-7
D: NA
size: NA

DNA: TGTGCCAGCAGTTACAAACAGTACTCCTACAATGAGCAGTTCTTC
CDR3: CASSYKQYSYNEQFF
V: TRBV6-5
J: TRBJ2-1
D: NA
size: NA

DNA: TGTGCCAGCAATGTAGCTCTACCACGCCTCCACTTT
CDR3: CASNVALPRLHF
V: TRBV2
J: TRBJ1-6
D: NA
size: NA

DNA: TGTGCCAGCAGTGGATCATTTCAGGCCAAAAACAGTCAGTACTTC
CDR3: CASSGSFQAKNSQYF
V: TRBV6-1
J: TRBJ2-4
D: NA
size: NA

DNA: TGTGCCAGCAGTTTACTTTATTCACCCCTCCACTTT
CDR3: CASSLLYSPLHF
V: TRBV28
J: TRBJ1-6
D: NA
size: NA